Reported below is one T cell receptor (beta chain). This sample is part of a study of blood T cell repertoires in COVID-19. Study-wide context: PBMCs, B-cell-depleted T cells, or T cells were the source of the cDNA or gDNA that made up the material.

TCRdb's table, derived via immunoSEQ multiplex PCR, lists solely in-frame clones and lacks some. The sample holds more than 9,500 clones, 72% seen once. The CDR3 is made up of 15 amino acids. The V gene's germline CDR1 is SGDLS and CDR2 YYNGEE. The germline V and J ends were trimmed by 5 bases and 2 bases, with 14 bases remaining between them. J is TRBJ2-1 and V is TRBV9; tentatively, D is TRBD2 (5 bases). Source material: peripheral blood. The TCR comes from a man aged 55 to 70 with COVID-19, enrolled during active disease. The CDR3 is CASSSSGLAYNEQFF. As DNA, the CDR3 is TGTGCCAGCAGTTCCTCCGGACTGGCCTACAATGAGCAGTTCTTC.